Shown below are 10 T cell receptor beta chains from a single sample sequenced in a study of cytotoxic CD8 clonotypes in ibrutinib-treated CLL. Profiling relied on immunoSEQ multiplex PCR, and the TCRdb table lists in-frame clones only, not all of them. The data show approximately 340,000 clones, approximately 67% seen once. The sequencing here drew on PBMCs, taken after 36 months of ibrutinib treatment. All receptors come from a human donor with chronic lymphocytic leukemia.

The DNA for the CDR3 is TGTGCCAGCAGCTTAGGATACGGGGGGACTGAAGCTTTCTTT. This translates into CASSLGYGGTEAFF. J is TRBJ1-1 and V is TRBV7-6, with D perhaps matching TRBD1 (5 bases). The V and J ends lost 1 base and 5 bases respectively, with 11 bases between them. Germline values: CDR1 SGHVS, CDR2 FNYEAQ. The CDR3 loop spans 14 amino acids.

The V call is TRBV5-1, the J call TRBJ1-5, with TRBD1 identical over 8 bases. The CDR3 totals 17 residues. CDR1 and CDR2 from the germline V gene are SGHRS and YFSETQ. J was trimmed by 0 bases and V by 2 bases; bases with no gene match: 7. The CDR3 DNA is TGCGCCAGCAGCTTAGGCCCAGGGGGCTCTAGCAATCAGCCCCAGCATTTT. Its protein is CASSLGPGGSSNQPQHF.

This chain links TRBV5-1 with TRBJ2-5; 7 bases align to TRBD1. The CDR3 loop spans 15 amino acids. The V and J ends lost 4 bases and 5 bases, in that order; junction bases with no gene match: 11. Germline V CDR1 and CDR2: SGHRS, YFSETQ. CDR3 nucleotides: TGCGCCAGCAGCCCCGGTGACAGGGAATTTGAGACCCAGTACTTC. It translates to CASSPGDREFETQYF.

This sequence joins TRBV5-1 and TRBJ2-1, with unresolved D. Trimming shortened V by 5 bases and J by 0 bases, and 9 bases separated the two germline ends. CDR1 is SGHRS, CDR2 YFSETQ, per germline. CDR3 length equals 14 residues. The CDR3, as DNA: TGCGCCAGCAGGGATAAAGACTCCTACAATGAGCAGTTCTTC. Translating gives CASRDKDSYNEQFF.

The sample holds a few counts of this clone. The genes are TRBV4-1 and TRBJ1-5, with TRBD1 identical over 8 bases. Trimming took 5 bases from V and 2 from J; bases not matched to a gene: 8. The germline V gene has CDR1 MGHRA and CDR2 YSYEKL. This CDR3 has 16 amino acids. The CDR3 DNA reads as TGCGCCAGCAGCTTCGAGGCAGGGGGCCGCAATCAGCCCCAGCATTTT. Amino acids: CASSFEAGGRNQPQHF.

This clone has more than one count but fewer than ten. The V and J genes are TRBV19 and TRBJ1-6; D unclear. The CDR3 is 17 amino acids. Trimming shortened V by 3 bases and J by 7 bases, and 19 bases separated the two germline ends. Germline V gene sequence: CDR1 LNHDA, CDR2 SQIVND (reference sequence). CDR3 bases: TGTGCCAGTAGTATCTGGCCACGGGGAAGACGGAATTCACCCCTCCACTTT. It encodes CASSIWPRGRRNSPLHF.

This clone was seen a few times. The chain has TRBV4-1 and TRBJ1-2; no clear D gene. Germline V gene data show CDR1 as MGHRA and CDR2 as YSYEKL. The CDR3 has 15 amino acids. V lost 3 bases and J 0 bases, leaving 11 bases between the germline ends. Written as DNA, the CDR3 is TGCGCCAGCAGCCACACCCTGGCAGCTAACTATGGCTACACCTTC. This encodes CASSHTLAANYGYTF.

The chain joins TRBV5-1 to TRBJ1-3; possible D gene TRBD1, 5 bases. The CDR3 runs to 13 residues. Germline lookup yields CDR1 SGHRS and CDR2 YFSETQ. With 0 bases removed from V and 6 bases from J, the gap between germline ends came to 7 bases. The DNA for the CDR3 is TGCGCCAGCAGCTTGGAAGGGGAAAACACCATATATTTT. It yields the protein CASSLEGENTIYF.

This clone was seen more than once but under ten times. V gene TRBV9 combines with J gene TRBJ1-5, with D maybe TRBD1 (6 bases). The CDR3 extends over 14 amino acids. Germline values: CDR1 SGDLS, CDR2 YYNGEE. V was trimmed by 4 bases and J by 6 bases, leaving 14 bases between them. CDR3 sequence: CASSPGTISQPQHF. The CDR3, as DNA: TGTGCCAGCAGCCCCGGGACAATTAGTCAGCCCCAGCATTTT.

CDR3 sequence: CASSGLAGGPSDTQYF. The CDR3 coding sequence is TGTGCCAGCAGCGGGCTAGCGGGGGGGCCATCAGATACGCAGTATTTT. This chain connects TRBV9 to TRBJ2-3; 12 bases align to TRBD2. V lost 3 bases to trimming and J lost 4 bases; unmatched junction nucleotides: 6. This CDR3 comprises 16 residues. Germline V gene data show CDR1 as SGDLS and CDR2 as YYNGEE.